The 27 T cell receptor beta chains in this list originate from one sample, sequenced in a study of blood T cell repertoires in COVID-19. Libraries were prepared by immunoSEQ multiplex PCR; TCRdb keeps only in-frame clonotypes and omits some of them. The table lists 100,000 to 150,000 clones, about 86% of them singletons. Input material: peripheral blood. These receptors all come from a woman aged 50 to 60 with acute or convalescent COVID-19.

The CDR3 loop reads CASRPTGTPNTGELFF. The CDR3 DNA sequence: TGTGCCAGCAGGCCGACCGGGACTCCGAACACCGGGGAGCTGTTTTTT. The chain is built from TRBV7-2 and TRBJ2-2; D might be TRBD2 (6 bases). Germline loops: CDR1 SGHTA, CDR2 FQGNSA. V lost 6 bases, J lost 0 bases, and 14 bases lay in between. The CDR3 totals 16 residues.

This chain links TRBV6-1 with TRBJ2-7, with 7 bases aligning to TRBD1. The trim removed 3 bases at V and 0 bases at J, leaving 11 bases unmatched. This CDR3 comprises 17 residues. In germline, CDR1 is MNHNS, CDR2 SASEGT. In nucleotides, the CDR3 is TGTGCCAGCAGTGAGAACCGAGGACAGGCGAACTCCTACGAGCAGTACTTC. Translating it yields CASSENRGQANSYEQYF.

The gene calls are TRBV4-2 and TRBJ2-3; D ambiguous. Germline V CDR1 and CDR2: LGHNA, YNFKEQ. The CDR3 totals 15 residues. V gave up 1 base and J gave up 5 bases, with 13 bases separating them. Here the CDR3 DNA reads TGTGCCAGCAGCCAAGCTACGTTAGCTGAAGATACGCAGTATTTT. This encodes CASSQATLAEDTQYF.

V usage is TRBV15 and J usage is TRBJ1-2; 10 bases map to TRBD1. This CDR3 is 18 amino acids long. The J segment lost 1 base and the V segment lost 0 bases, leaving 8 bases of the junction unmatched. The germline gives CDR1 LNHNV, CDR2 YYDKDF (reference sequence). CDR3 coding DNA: TGTGCCACCAGCAGAGATCAGTTGGGACAGGGGATTAACTATGGCTACACCTTC. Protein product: CATSRDQLGQGINYGYTF. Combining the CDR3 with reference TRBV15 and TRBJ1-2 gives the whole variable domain DAMVIQNPRYQVTQFGKPVTLSCSQTLNHNVMYWYQQKSSQAPKLLFHYYDKDFNNEADTPDNFQSRRPNTSFCFLDIRSPGLGDTAMYLCATSRDQLGQGINYGYTFGSGTRLTVV.

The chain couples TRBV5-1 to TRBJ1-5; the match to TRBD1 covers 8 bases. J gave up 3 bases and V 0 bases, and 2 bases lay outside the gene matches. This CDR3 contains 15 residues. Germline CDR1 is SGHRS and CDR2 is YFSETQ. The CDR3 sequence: CASSLGTGNNQPQHF. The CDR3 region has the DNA TGCGCCAGCAGCTTGGGGACAGGGAACAATCAGCCCCAGCATTTT.

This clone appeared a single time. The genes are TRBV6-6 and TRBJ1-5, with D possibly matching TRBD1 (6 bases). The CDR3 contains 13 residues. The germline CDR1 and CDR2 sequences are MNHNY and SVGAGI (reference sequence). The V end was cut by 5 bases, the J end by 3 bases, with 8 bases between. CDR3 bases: TGTGCCAGCAGTGGGGGCACCAATCAGCCCCAGCATTTT. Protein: CASSGGTNQPQHF.

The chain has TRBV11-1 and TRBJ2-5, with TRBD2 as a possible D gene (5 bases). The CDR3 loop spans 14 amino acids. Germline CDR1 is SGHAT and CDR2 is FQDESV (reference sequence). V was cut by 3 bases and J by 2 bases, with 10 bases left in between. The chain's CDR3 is CASSFNTGQETQYF. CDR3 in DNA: TGTGCCAGCAGCTTCAACACGGGGCAAGAGACCCAGTACTTC.

The CDR3 loop reads CAISEDRSLTSYEQYF. CDR3 nucleotides: TGTGCCATCAGTGAGGACAGGAGCCTTACCTCCTACGAGCAGTACTTC. This chain uses TRBV10-3 with TRBJ2-7; weak D call: TRBD1 (6 bases). Germline V gene lookup returns CDR1 ENHRY and CDR2 SYGVKD. The CDR3 runs 16 residues. Deletions cut 2 bases from V and 0 bases from J, with 14 bases between.

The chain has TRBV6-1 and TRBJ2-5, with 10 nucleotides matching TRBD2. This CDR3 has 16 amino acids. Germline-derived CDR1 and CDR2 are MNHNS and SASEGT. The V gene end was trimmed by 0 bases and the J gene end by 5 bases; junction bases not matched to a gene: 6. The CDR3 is CASSEAPSGGAETQYF. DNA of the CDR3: TGTGCCAGCAGTGAAGCGCCCAGCGGGGGGGCTGAGACCCAGTACTTC.

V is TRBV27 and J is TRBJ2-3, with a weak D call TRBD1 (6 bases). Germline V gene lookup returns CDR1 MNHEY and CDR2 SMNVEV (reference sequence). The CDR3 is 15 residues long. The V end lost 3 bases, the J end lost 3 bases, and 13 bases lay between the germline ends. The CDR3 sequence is CASSLGARWTDTQYF. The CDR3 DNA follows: TGTGCCAGCAGTTTGGGGGCCAGGTGGACAGATACGCAGTATTTT.

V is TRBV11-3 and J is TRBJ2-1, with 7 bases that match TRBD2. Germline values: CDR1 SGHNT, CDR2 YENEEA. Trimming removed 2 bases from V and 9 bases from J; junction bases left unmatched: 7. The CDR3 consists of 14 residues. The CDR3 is CASSLNGPGGEQFF. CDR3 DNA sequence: TGTGCCAGCAGCTTAAACGGGCCGGGGGGTGAGCAGTTCTTC.

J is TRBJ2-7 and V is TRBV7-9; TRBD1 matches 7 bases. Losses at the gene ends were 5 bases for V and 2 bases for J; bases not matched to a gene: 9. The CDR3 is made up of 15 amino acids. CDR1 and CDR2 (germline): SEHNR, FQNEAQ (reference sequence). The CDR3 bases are TGTGCCAGCAGCCCGTTCCGGGACAGCCCCTACGAGCAGTACTTC. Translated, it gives CASSPFRDSPYEQYF.

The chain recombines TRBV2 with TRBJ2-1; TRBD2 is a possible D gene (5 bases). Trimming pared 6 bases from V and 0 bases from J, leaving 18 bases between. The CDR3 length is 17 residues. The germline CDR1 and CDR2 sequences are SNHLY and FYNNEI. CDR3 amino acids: CASRVSPSGGSYNEQFF. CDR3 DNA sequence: TGTGCCAGCAGAGTGTCCCCGAGCGGCGGCTCCTACAATGAGCAGTTCTTC.

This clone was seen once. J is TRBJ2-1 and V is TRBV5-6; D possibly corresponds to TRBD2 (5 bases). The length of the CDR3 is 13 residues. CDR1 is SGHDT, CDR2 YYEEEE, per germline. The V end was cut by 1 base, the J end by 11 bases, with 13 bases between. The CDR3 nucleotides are TGTGCCAGCAGCTTGTTTGGAGGAGGACAGCAGTTCTTC. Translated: CASSLFGGGQQFF. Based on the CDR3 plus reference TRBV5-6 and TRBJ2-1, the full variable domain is DAGVTQSPTHLIKTRGQQVTLRCSPKSGHDTVSWYQQALGQGPQFIFQYYEEEERQRGNFPDRFSGHQFPNYSSELNVNALLLGDSALYLCASSLFGGGQQFFGPGTRLTVL.

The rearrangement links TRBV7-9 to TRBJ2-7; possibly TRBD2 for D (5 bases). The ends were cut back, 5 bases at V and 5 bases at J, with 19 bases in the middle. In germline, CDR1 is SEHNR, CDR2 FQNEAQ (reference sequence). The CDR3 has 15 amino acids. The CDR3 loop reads CASSPVVAYGDEQYF. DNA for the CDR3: TGTGCCAGCAGCCCAGTTGTGGCCTACGGGGACGAGCAGTACTTC.

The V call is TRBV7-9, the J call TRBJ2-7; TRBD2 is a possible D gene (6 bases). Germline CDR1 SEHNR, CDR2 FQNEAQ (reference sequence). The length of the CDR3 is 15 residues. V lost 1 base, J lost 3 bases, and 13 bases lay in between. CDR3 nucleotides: TGTGCCAGCAGCTTAGATCCGGCTAGCGTCTACGAGCAGTACTTC. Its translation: CASSLDPASVYEQYF. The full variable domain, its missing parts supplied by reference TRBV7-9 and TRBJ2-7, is DTGVSQNPRHKITKRGQNVTFRCDPISEHNRLYWYRQTLGQGPEFLTYFQNEAQLEKSRLLSDRFSAERPKGSFSTLEIQRTEQGDSAMYLCASSLDPASVYEQYFGPGTRLTVT.

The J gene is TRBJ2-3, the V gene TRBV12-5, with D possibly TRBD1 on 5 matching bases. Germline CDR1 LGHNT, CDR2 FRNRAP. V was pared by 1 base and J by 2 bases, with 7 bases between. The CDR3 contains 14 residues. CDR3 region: CASGLGQPTDTQYF. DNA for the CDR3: TGTGCTAGTGGTTTGGGACAGCCCACAGATACGCAGTATTTT.

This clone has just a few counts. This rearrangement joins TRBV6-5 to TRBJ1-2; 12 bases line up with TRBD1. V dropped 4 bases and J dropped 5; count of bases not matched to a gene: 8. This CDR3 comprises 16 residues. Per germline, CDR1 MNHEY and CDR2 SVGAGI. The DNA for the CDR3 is TGTGCCAGCAGTTCCGGGACAGGGGGCGGGTGGTATGGCTACACCTTC. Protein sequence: CASSSGTGGGWYGYTF.

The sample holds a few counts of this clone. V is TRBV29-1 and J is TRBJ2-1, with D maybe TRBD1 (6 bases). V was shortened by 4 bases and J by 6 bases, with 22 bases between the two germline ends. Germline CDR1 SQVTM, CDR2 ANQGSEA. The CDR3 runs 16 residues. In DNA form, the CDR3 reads TGCAGCGTTGGAGTTTCCGGGACATTGCGAAGCAATGAGCAGTTCTTC. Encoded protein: CSVGVSGTLRSNEQFF.

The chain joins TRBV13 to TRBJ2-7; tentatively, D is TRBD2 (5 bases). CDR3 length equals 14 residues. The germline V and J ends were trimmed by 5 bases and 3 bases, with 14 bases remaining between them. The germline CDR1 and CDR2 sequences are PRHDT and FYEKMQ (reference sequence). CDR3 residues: CASSKTDGIYEQYF. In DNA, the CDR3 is TGTGCCAGCAGCAAGACTGACGGGATCTACGAGCAGTACTTC. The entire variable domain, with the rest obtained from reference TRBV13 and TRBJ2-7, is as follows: AAGVIQSPRHLIKEKRETATLKCYPIPRHDTVYWYQQGPGQDPQFLISFYEKMQSDKGSIPDRFSAQQFSDYHSELNMSSLELGDSALYFCASSKTDGIYEQYFGPGTRLTVT.

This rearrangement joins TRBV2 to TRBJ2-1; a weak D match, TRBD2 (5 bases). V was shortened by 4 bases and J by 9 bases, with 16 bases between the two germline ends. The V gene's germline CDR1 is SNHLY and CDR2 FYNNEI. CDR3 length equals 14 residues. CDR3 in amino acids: CASSVLAAGSEQFF. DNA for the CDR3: TGTGCCAGCAGTGTGCTGGCCGCGGGTAGTGAGCAGTTCTTC.

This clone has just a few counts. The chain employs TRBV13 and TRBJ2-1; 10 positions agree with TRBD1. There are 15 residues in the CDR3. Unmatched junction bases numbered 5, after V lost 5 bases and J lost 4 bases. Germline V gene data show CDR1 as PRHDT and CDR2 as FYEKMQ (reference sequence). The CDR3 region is CASSAGQGGYNEQFF. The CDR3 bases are TGTGCCAGCAGCGCCGGACAGGGGGGTTACAATGAGCAGTTCTTC.

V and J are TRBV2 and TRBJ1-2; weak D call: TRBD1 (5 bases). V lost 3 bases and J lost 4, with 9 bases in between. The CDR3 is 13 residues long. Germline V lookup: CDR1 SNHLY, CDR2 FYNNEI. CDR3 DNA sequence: TGTGCCAGCAGTGAGACAGTGGGCTATGGCTACACCTTC. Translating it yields CASSETVGYGYTF.

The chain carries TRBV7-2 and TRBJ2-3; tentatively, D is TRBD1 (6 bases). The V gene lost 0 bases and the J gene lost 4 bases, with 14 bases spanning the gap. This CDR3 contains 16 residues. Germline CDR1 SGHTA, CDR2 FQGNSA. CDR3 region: CASSLAGLGAPDTQYF. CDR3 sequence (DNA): TGTGCCAGCAGCTTAGCAGGGCTGGGGGCCCCAGATACGCAGTATTTT. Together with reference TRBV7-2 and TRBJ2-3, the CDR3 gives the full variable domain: GAGVSQSPSNKVTEKGKDVELRCDPISGHTALYWYRQSLGQGLEFLIYFQGNSAPDKSGLPSDRFSAERTGGSVSTLTIQRTQQEDSAVYLCASSLAGLGAPDTQYFGPGTRLTVL.

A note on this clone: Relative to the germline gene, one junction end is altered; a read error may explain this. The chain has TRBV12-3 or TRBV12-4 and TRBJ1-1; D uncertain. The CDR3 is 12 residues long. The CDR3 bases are TGTGCCAGCAGTTTCTCTAACAGTGAAGCTTTCTTT. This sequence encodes CASSFSNSEAFF.

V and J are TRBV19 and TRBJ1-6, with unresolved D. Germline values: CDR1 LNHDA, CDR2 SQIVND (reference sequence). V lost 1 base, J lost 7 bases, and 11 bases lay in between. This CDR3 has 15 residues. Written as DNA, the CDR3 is TGTGCCAGTAGTATAGGGGCCGCCCTAAATTCACCCCTCCACTTT. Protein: CASSIGAALNSPLHF.

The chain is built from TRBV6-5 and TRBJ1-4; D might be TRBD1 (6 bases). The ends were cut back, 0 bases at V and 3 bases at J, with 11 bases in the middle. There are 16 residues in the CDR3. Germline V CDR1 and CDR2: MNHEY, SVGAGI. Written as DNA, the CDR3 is TGTGCCAGCAGTTACTCGACAGGTCGGGCTAATGAAAAACTGTTTTTT. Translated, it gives CASSYSTGRANEKLFF.